These 20 T cell receptor beta chains were all obtained from the same sample, sequenced in a study of CD8+CD57+ T cells in acquired aplastic anemia. The authors sequenced patients whose flow cytometry had shown CD8+CD57+ cell expansion. TCR beta VDJ and CDR3 profiling used genomic DNA as template. TCRdb re-analysed the reads in MiXCR, keeping a single row per CDR3 protein. The repertoire holds 310,000 or so distinct CDR3 sequences, approximately 57% seen once, with approximately 1.2% in the top ten. The sample comprised sorted CD4+, CD8+, or CD8+CD57+ T cells (not recorded which) from PBMCs. These TCRs come from a human donor with aplastic anemia.

In its sample, this clonotype was seen many times. The chain combines TRBV5-6 with TRBJ1-3; TRBD1 aligns across 11 bases. V gave up 4 bases and J gave up 6 bases; unmatched junction bases: 3. CDR1 and CDR2 (germline): SGHDT, YYEEEE. The CDR3 extends over 14 amino acids. The CDR3 nucleotides are TGTGCCAGCAGCGTTGGACAGGGGGCAAACACCATATATTTT. This sequence encodes CASSVGQGANTIYF.

The chain joins TRBV7-9 to TRBJ1-5; 8 positions match TRBD1. The trim removed 4 bases at V and 2 bases at J, leaving 7 bases unmatched. The CDR3 consists of 16 residues. CDR1 and CDR2 (germline): SEHNR, FQNEAQ (reference sequence). This CDR3 reads CASSSTTGDGNQPQHF. CDR3 DNA sequence: TGTGCCAGCAGCTCGACGACAGGGGACGGCAATCAGCCCCAGCATTTT.

This clonotype was observed once. The chain employs TRBV2 and TRBJ2-7, with D hard to call. The V gene lost 6 bases and the J gene lost 2 bases, with 14 bases spanning the gap. The CDR3 loop spans 14 amino acids. Germline V gives CDR1 SNHLY, CDR2 FYNNEI. CDR3: CASSPGRIPYEQYF. CDR3 DNA sequence: TGTGCCAGCAGCCCCGGACGGATTCCCTACGAGCAGTACTTC.

As regards this clonotype: Germline and junction disagree at one end, which may indicate a read error. The J gene is TRBJ2-1, the V gene TRBV5-8, with 9 positions matching TRBD2. In germline, CDR1 is SGHTS, CDR2 YDEGEE. This CDR3 has 17 amino acids. CDR3 nucleotides: TGTGCCTGCAGTCCCGAGACTAGCGGTAGGGCCTACAATGAGCAGTTCTTC. Amino acids: CACSPETSGRAYNEQFF.

The chain combines TRBV7-9 with TRBJ1-2, with D possibly TRBD1 on 6 matching bases. Germline CDR1 is SEHNR and CDR2 is FQNEAQ (reference sequence). The CDR3 spans 17 residues. The V end lost 6 bases, the J end lost 8 bases, and 28 bases lay between the germline ends. CDR3 nucleotides: TGTGCCAGCAGTCCGGGGCGCCAATCGGACAGCCTTGGGGGCTACACCTTC. It is translated as CASSPGRQSDSLGGYTF.

This clonotype was observed many times. V and J are TRBV6-5 and TRBJ1-5; D is possibly TRBD1 (6 bases). V was clipped by 6 bases and J by 7 bases, with 16 bases between them. CDR1 is MNHEY and CDR2 is SVGAGI in the germline V gene. This CDR3 is built from 14 residues. The CDR3 spells CASSSVGGAQPQHF. For the CDR3, the DNA is TGTGCCAGCAGCTCCGTCGGGGGCGCACAGCCCCAGCATTTT.

At least ten counts were recorded for this clonotype. This chain connects TRBV5-1 to TRBJ2-3, with TRBD1 identical over 8 bases. After removal of 7 bases from V and 5 bases from J, the junction contained 15 bases not matched to a gene. Looked up from germline, CDR1 is SGHRS and CDR2 is YFSETQ. CDR3 length: 16 amino acids. The DNA for the CDR3 is TGCGCCAGCCAAAACTTCCAGGGGGCTGTGGTAGATACGCAGTATTTT. Amino acids: CASQNFQGAVVDTQYF.

This clonotype was counted a single time. It is unclear where the CDR3 begins or ends on the DNA, so no DNA is shown, and the CDR3 is as TCRdb lists it. Here the CDR3 reads CAGSAGLVYGCTF. The chain couples TRBV10-2 to TRBJ1-2; the table assigns TRBD1, which was not confirmed against the DNA. Germline V gene lookup returns CDR1 WSHSY and CDR2 SAAADI. The CDR3 is 13 amino acids in total, end residues counted.

This clonotype was counted between two and nine times. V and J are TRBV5-8 and TRBJ2-3, with D uncertain. CDR1 is SGHTS, CDR2 YDEGEE, per germline. V lost 5 bases and J 2 bases, leaving 15 bases between the germline ends. The CDR3 covers 15 residues. CDR3 coding DNA: TGTGCCAGCAGTGACGGCCGACTCTCCACAGATACGCAGTATTTT. This gives the protein CASSDGRLSTDTQYF.

This chain connects TRBV5-1 to TRBJ2-3; 13 bases are a match to TRBD2. Germline loops: CDR1 SGHRS, CDR2 YFSETQ. The V segment lost 3 bases and the J segment 1 base; nucleotides outside the gene matches: 5. The CDR3 is made up of 17 amino acids. The CDR3, as DNA: TGCGCCAGCAGCTGGGGACTAGCGGGGTATCGCACAGATACGCAGTATTTT. It encodes CASSWGLAGYRTDTQYF.

A single count supports this clonotype. The V call is TRBV7-9, the J call TRBJ2-3; D is possibly TRBD2 (5 bases). Trimming took 5 bases from V and 6 from J, leaving 15 bases between them. This CDR3 has 14 amino acids. CDR1 and CDR2 from the germline V gene are SEHNR and FQNEAQ (reference sequence). For the CDR3, the DNA is TGTGCCAGCAGCCTCCAACTTAGGAGGGATACGCAGTATTTT. Its translation: CASSLQLRRDTQYF.

The rearrangement uses TRBV19 and TRBJ2-7, with TRBD2 identical over 11 bases. The CDR3 loop spans 15 amino acids. V was pared by 4 bases and J by 5 bases, with 7 bases of the junction left unmatched. Per the germline V gene, CDR1 is LNHDA and CDR2 is SQIVND (reference sequence). The CDR3 is CASSSSGRAFDEQYF. The CDR3 DNA is TGTGCCAGTAGTAGTAGCGGGAGGGCCTTCGACGAGCAGTACTTC.

V is TRBV19 and J is TRBJ1-2; a weak D match, TRBD1 (6 bases). V lost 7 bases and J lost 5, with 20 bases in between. CDR1 and CDR2 (germline): LNHDA, SQIVND (reference sequence). The CDR3 covers 15 residues. CDR3: CASTNPGQSYYGYTF. The CDR3 DNA is TGTGCCAGTACTAACCCCGGACAGTCGTATTATGGCTACACCTTC.

Ten or more counts support this clonotype. The genes are TRBV12-3 or TRBV12-4 and TRBJ1-5; 7 nucleotides align to TRBD1. The J segment lost 4 bases and the V segment lost 3 bases, leaving 3 bases of the junction unmatched. This CDR3 is built from 14 residues. The CDR3 loop is CASSLGRGNQPQHF. The DNA of the CDR3 is TGTGCCAGCAGTTTGGGCAGGGGGAATCAGCCCCAGCATTTT.

The rearrangement links TRBV20-1 to TRBJ1-2; no firm D call. The CDR3 sequence is 12 residues long. Germline CDR1 is DFQATT and CDR2 is SNEGSKA (reference sequence). Trimming shortened V by 5 bases and J by 5 bases, and 12 bases separated the two germline ends. The CDR3 is CSAPRVGYGYTF. In DNA, the CDR3 is TGCAGTGCTCCCCGAGTAGGGTATGGCTACACCTTC.

In its sample, this clonotype was seen many times. The V and J genes are TRBV12-3 or TRBV12-4 and TRBJ1-2, with D hard to call. V lost 1 base, J lost 6 bases, and 15 bases lay in between. The CDR3 contains 15 residues. CDR3 sequence reads: CASSLGLTGGHGYTF. CDR3 coding DNA: TGTGCCAGCAGTTTAGGACTGACTGGTGGTCATGGCTACACCTTC.

Remarks on this clonotype: Germline is not matched at one junction end, which may reflect a read error. The chain is built from TRBV9 and TRBJ2-7; TRBD2 aligns across 10 bases. Germline V gives CDR1 SGDLS, CDR2 YYNGEE. This CDR3 is built from 17 residues. In DNA, the CDR3 is TGCGCCAGCAGCGTTGGGGGGACTAGCGCGTTGTCCTACGAGCAGTACTTC. The encoded protein is CASSVGGTSALSYEQYF.

This clonotype was counted a few times. The genes are TRBV7-8 and TRBJ2-7; weak D call: TRBD1 (6 bases). This CDR3 has 13 residues. Trimming shortened V by 5 bases and J by 5 bases, and 13 bases separated the two germline ends. The germline gives CDR1 SGHVS, CDR2 FQNEAQ. In DNA, the CDR3 is TGTGCCAGCAGCACCGGGACACAGGACGAGCAGTACTTC. Protein: CASSTGTQDEQYF.

V and J are TRBV10-2 and TRBJ2-7; D gene uncertain. From germline, CDR1 is WSHSY and CDR2 SAAADI. The CDR3 loop spans 12 amino acids. The V and J ends lost 6 bases and 10 bases respectively, with 16 bases between them. The CDR3 sequence: CASRENSENQYF. CDR3 sequence (DNA): TGCGCCAGCAGGGAAAACTCGGAGAACCAGTACTTC.

V and J are TRBV7-9 and TRBJ2-2, with 9 bases identical to TRBD1. With 2 bases clipped from V and 0 bases from J, the junction kept 7 bases outside the gene matches. The CDR3 loop spans 18 amino acids. Germline CDR1 and CDR2: SEHNR and FQNEAQ (reference sequence). The CDR3 loop is CASSLRGQGCANTGELFF. The CDR3 DNA reads TGTGCCAGCAGCTTAAGGGGACAGGGCTGTGCGAACACCGGGGAGCTGTTTTTT.